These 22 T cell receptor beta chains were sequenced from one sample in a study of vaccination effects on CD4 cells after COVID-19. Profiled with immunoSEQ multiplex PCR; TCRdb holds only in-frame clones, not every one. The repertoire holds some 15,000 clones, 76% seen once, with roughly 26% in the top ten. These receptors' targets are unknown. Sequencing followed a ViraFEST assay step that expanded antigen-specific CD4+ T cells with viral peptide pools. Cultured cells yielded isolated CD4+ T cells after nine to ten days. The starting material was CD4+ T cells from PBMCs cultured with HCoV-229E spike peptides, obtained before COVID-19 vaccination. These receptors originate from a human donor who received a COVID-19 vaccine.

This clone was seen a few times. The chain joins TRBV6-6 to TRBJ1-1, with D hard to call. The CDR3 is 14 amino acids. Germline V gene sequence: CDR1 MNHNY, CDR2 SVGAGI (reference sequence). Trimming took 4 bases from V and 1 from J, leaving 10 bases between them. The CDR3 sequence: CASSFSDRNTEAFF. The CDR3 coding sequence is TGTGCCAGCAGTTTCTCGGATAGGAACACTGAAGCTTTCTTT.

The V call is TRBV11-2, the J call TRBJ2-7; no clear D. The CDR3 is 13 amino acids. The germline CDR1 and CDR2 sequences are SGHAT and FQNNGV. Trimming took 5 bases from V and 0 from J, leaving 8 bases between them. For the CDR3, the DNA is TGTGCCAGCAGCCCTCGGGCCTCCTACGAGCAGTACTTC. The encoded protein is CASSPRASYEQYF.

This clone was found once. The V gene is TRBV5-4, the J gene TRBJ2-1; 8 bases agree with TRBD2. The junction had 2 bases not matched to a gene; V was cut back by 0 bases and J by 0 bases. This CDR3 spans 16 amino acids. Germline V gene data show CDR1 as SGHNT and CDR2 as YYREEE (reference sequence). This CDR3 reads CASSLGRGDSYNEQFF. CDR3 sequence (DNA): TGTGCCAGCAGCTTGGGGCGGGGGGACTCCTACAATGAGCAGTTCTTC.

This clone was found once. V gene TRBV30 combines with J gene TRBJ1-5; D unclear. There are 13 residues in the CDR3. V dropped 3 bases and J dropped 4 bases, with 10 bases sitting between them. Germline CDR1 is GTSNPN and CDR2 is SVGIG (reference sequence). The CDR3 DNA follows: TGTGCCTGGAGGGGCAGCTTAAATCAGCCCCAGCATTTT. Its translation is CAWRGSLNQPQHF. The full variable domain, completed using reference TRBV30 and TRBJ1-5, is SQTIHQWPATLVQPVGSPLSLECTVEGTSNPNLYWYRQAAGRGLQLLFYSVGIGQISSEVPQNLSASRPQDRQFILSSKKLLLSDSGFYLCAWRGSLNQPQHFGDGTRLSIL.

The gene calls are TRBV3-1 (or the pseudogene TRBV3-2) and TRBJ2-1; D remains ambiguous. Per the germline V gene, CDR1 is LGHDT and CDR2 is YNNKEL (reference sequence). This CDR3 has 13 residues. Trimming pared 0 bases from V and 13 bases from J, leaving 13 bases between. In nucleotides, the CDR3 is TGTGCCAGCAGCCAAGATACCCAGCCCGATCAGTTCTTC. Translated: CASSQDTQPDQFF.

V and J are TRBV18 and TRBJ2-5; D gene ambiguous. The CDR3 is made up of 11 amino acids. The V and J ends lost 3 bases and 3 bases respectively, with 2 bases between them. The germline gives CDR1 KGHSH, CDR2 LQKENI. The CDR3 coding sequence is TGTGCCAGCTCACCGAAAGAGACCCAGTACTTC. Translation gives CASSPKETQYF.

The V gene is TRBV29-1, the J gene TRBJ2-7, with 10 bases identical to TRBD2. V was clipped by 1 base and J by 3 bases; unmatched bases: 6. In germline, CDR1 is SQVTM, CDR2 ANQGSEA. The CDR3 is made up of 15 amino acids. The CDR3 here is CSVEASSGSGYEQYF. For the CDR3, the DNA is TGCAGCGTTGAAGCGTCTAGCGGGAGTGGCTACGAGCAGTACTTC.

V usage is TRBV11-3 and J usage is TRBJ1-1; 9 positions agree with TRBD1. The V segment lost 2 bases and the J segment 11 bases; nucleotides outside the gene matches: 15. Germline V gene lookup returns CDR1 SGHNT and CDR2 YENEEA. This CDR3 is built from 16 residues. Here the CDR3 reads CASSLSASGTGNCAFF. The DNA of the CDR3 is TGTGCCAGCAGCTTATCCGCCTCCGGGACAGGGAACTGTGCTTTCTTT.

The CDR3 region has the DNA TGTGCCAGCAGCTTCTCTAGCGCCATCGGGGAGTTCTTC. As protein: CASSFSSAIGEFF. This sequence joins TRBV7-2 and TRBJ2-1; possible D gene TRBD2, 6 bases. This CDR3 has 13 residues. Germline V gene sequence: CDR1 SGHTA, CDR2 FQGNSA. V gave up 3 bases and J gave up 14 bases, with 17 bases separating them. The whole variable domain, remainder taken from reference TRBV7-2 and TRBJ2-1, is GAGVSQSPSNKVTEKGKDVELRCDPISGHTALYWYRQSLGQGLEFLIYFQGNSAPDKSGLPSDRFSAERTGGSVSTLTIQRTQQEDSAVYLCASSFSSAIGEFFGPGTRLTVL.

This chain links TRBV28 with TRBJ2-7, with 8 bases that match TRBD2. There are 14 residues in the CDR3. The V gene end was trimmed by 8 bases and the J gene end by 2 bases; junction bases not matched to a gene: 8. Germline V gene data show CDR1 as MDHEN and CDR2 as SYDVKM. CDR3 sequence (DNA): TGTGCCAGCGCCAGCGGGAGAGGTCCCTACGAGCAGTACTTC. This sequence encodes CASASGRGPYEQYF.

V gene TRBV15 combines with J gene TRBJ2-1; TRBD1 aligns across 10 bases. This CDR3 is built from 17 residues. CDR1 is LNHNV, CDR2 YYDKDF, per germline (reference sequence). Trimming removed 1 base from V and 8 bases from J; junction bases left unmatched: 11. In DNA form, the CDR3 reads TGTGCCACCAGCAGAGTTTATAGGACAGGGGGAGGCGATGAGCAGTTCTTC. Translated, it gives CATSRVYRTGGGDEQFF.

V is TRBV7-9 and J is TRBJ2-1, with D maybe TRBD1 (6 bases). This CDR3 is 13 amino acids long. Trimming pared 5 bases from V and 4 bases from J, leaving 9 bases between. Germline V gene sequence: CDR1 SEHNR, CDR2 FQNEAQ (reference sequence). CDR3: CASSKGGYNEQFF. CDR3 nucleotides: TGTGCCAGCAGCAAAGGGGGATACAATGAGCAGTTCTTC.

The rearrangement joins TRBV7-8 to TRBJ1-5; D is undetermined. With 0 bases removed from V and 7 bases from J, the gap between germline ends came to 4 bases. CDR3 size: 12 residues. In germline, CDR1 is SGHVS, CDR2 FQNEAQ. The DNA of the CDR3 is TGTGCCAGCAGCTTAGCGCTCCAGCCCCAGCATTTT. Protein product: CASSLALQPQHF. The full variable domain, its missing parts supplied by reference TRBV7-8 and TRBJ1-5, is GAGVSQSPRYKVAKRGQDVALRCDPISGHVSLFWYQQALGQGPEFLTYFQNEAQLDKSGLPSDRFFAERPEGSVSTLKIQRTQQEDSAVYLCASSLALQPQHFGDGTRLSIL.

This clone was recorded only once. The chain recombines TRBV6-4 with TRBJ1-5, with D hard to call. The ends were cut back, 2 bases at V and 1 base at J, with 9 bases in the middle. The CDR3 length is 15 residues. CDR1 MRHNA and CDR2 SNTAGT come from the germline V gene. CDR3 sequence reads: CASSDPEASNQPQHF. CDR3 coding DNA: TGTGCCAGCAGTGACCCGGAGGCGAGCAATCAGCCCCAGCATTTT.

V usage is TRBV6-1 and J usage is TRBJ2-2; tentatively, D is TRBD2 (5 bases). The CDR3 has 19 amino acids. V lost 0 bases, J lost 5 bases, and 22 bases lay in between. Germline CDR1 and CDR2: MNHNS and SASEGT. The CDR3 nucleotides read TGTGCCAGCAGTGAAGCGCTTCGGGGAGTTAGGGAGAGGACCGGGGAGCTGTTTTTT. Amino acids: CASSEALRGVRERTGELFF.

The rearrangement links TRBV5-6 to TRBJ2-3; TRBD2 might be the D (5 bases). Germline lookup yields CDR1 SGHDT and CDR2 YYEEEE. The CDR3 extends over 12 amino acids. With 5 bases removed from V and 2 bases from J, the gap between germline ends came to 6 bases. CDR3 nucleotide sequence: TGTGCCAGCAGACGGGACACAGATACGCAGTATTTT. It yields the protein CASRRDTDTQYF.

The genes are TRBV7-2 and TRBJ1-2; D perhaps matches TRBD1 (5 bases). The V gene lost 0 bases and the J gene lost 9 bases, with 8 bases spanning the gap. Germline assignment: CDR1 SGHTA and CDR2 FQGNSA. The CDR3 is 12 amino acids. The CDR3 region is CASSLARASYTF. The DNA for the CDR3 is TGTGCCAGCAGCTTAGCCAGGGCAAGCTACACCTTC.

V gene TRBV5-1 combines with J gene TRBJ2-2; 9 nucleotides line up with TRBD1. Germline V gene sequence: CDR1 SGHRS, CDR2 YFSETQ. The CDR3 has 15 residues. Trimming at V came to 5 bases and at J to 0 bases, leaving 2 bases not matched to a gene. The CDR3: CASRDRGANTGELFF. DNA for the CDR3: TGCGCCAGCAGGGACAGGGGCGCGAACACCGGGGAGCTGTTTTTT.

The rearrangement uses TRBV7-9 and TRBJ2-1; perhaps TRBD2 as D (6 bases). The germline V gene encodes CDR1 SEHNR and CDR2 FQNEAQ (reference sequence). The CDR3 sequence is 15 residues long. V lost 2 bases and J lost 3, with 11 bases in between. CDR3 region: CASSLTRGGYNEQFF. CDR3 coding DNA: TGTGCCAGCAGCTTAACGCGGGGTGGCTACAATGAGCAGTTCTTC.

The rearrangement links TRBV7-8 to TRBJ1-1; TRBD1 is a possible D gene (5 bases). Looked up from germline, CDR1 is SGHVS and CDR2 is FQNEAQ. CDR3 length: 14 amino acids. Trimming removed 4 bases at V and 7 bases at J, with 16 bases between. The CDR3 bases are TGTGCCAGCAGCTCGGGACTACCCGGGGGTGAAGCTTTCTTT. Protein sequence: CASSSGLPGGEAFF.

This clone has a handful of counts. The CDR3 sequence is CASRIRGAGNTIYF. CDR3 nucleotide sequence: TGTGCCAGCAGAATACGGGGGGCTGGAAACACCATATATTTT. This chain links TRBV7-9 with TRBJ1-3, with a possible D match to TRBD1 (5 bases). CDR1 is SEHNR, CDR2 FQNEAQ, per germline (reference sequence). The CDR3 totals 14 residues. Trimming stripped 6 bases from V and 2 bases from J, with 11 bases between.

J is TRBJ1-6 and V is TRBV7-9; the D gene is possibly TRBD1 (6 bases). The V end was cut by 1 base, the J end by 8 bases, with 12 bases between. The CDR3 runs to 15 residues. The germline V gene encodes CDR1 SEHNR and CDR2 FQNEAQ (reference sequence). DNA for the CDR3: TGTGCCAGCAGCTTAGGCGACAGGCCCTATTCACCCCTCCACTTT. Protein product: CASSLGDRPYSPLHF.